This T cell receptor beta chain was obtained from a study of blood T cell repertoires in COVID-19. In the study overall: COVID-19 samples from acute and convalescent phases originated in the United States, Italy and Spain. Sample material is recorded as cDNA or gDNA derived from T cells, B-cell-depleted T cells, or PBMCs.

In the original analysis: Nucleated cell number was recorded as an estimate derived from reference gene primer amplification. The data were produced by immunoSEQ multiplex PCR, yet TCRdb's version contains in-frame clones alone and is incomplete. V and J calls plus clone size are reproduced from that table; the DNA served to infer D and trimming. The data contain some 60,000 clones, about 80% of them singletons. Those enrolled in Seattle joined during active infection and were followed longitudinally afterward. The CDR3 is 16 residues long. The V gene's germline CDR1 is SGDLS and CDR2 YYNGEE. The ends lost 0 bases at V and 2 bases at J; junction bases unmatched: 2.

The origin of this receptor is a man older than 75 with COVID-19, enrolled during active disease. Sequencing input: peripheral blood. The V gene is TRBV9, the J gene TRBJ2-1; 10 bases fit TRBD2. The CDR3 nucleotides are TGTGCCAGCAGCGTAGGCACTAGCGGGGCCTACAATGAGCAGTTCTTC. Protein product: CASSVGTSGAYNEQFF.